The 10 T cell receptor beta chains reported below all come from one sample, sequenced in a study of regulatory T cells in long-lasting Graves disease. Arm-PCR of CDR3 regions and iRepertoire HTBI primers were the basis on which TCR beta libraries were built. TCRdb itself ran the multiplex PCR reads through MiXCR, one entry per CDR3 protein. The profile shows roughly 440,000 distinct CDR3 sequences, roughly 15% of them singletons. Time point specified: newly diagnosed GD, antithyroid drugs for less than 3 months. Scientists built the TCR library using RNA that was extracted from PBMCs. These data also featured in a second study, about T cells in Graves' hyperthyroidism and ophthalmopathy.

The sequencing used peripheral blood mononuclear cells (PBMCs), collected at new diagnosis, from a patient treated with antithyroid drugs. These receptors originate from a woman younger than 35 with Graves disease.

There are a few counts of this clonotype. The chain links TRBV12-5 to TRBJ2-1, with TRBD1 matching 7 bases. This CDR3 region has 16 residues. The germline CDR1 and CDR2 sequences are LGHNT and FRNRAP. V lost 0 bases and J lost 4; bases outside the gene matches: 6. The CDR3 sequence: CASGLVPGQPYNEQFF. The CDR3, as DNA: TGTGCTAGTGGTTTGGTACCGGGACAGCCTTACAATGAGCAGTTCTTC.

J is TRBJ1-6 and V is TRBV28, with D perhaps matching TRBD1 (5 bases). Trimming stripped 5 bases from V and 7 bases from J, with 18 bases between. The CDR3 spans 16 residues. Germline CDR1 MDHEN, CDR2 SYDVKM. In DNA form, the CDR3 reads TGTGCCAGCAGTACACGCAGACGGGGGTTGAATTCACCCCTCCACTTT. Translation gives CASSTRRRGLNSPLHF.

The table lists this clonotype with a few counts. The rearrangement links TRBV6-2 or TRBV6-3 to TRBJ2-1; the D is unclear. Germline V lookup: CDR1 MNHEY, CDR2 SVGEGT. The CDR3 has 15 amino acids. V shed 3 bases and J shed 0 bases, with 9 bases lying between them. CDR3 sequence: CASSYSRSSYNEQFF. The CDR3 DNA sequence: TGTGCCAGCAGTTATTCGCGGAGCTCCTACAATGAGCAGTTCTTC.

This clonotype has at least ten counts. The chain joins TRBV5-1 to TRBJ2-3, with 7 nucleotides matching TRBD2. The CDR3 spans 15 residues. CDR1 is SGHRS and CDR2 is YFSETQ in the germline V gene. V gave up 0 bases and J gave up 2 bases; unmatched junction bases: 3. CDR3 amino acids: CASSLAGRPTDTQYF. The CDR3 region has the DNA TGCGCCAGCAGCTTGGCCGGGAGGCCCACAGATACGCAGTATTTT.

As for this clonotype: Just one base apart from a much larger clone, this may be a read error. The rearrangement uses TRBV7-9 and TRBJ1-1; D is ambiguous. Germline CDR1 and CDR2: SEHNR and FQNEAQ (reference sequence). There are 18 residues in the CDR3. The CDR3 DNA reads TGTGCCAGCAGCCCCTCACAGAGGAATTGGGAGTTAAGCACTGGAGCTTTCTTT. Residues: CASSPSQRNWELSTGAFF.

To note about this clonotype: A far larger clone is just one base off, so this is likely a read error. CDR3 sequence (DNA): TGTGCCAGCAGTTACAGGGACATGAGCACTGAAGCTTTCTTT. Translating it yields CASSYRDMSTEAFF. V is TRBV10-3 and J is TRBJ1-1; weak D call: TRBD1 (6 bases). The CDR3 is 14 residues long. The germline V gene has CDR1 ENHRY and CDR2 SYGVKD.

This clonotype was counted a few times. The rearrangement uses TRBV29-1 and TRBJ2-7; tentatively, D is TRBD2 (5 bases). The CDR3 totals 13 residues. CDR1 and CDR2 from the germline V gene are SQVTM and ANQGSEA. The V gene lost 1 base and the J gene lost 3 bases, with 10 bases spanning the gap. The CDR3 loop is CSVEGRSDYEQYF. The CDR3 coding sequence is TGCAGCGTTGAAGGGAGGAGCGACTACGAGCAGTACTTC.

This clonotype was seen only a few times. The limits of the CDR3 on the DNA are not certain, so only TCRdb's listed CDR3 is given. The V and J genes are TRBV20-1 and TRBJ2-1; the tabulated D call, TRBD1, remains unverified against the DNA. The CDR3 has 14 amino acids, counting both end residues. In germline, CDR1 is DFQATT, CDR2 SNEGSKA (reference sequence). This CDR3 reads CSANSGQGYNEQFF.

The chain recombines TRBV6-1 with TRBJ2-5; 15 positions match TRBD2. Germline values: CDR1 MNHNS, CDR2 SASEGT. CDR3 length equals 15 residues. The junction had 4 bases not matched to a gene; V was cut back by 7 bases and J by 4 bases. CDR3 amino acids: CASKLGLAGGETQYF. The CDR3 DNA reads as TGTGCCAGCAAATTGGGACTAGCGGGAGGAGAGACCCAGTACTTC.

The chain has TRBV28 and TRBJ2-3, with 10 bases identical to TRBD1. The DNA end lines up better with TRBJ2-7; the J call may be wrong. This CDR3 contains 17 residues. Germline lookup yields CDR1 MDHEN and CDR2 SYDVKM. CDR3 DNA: TGTGCCAGCAGTTTGGGGACAGGGGTCCGGTCCTACAATGAGCAGTACTTC. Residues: CASSLGTGVRSYNEQYF.